The 2 T cell receptor beta chains below come from one sample, sequenced in a study of OX40 agonist ivuxolimab in advanced cancers. TCRdb's copy holds only in-frame clones and misses some; the assay was immunoSEQ multiplex PCR. The table includes 100,000 or so clones, approximately 95% detected once. The starting material was CD4+ or CD8+ T cells sorted from blood, obtained in a trial of the OX40 agonist ivuxolimab. These receptors were obtained from an adult with an advanced solid tumor such as melanoma, head and neck, liver or kidney cancer.

The J gene is TRBJ2-5, the V gene TRBV28, with a weak D call TRBD1 (5 bases). This CDR3 has 15 amino acids. CDR1 and CDR2 from the germline V gene are MDHEN and SYDVKM. The V gene lost 6 bases and the J gene lost 2 bases, with 16 bases spanning the gap. CDR3 residues: CASSTSQVRQETQYF. CDR3 sequence (DNA): TGTGCCAGCAGCACGTCACAGGTTCGGCAAGAGACCCAGTACTTC.

The chain combines TRBV19 with TRBJ1-5; 7 positions agree with TRBD1. Germline CDR1 reads LNHDA; CDR2 reads SQIVND (reference sequence). J lost 0 bases, V lost 2 bases, and 25 bases had no gene match. The CDR3 has 23 residues. CDR3 region: CASSIHLSRRNRDSEFSNQPQHF. The CDR3 DNA sequence: TGTGCCAGTAGTATACATCTTTCCCGTCGAAATCGGGACAGCGAATTTAGCAATCAGCCCCAGCATTTT.